This T cell receptor beta chain was observed in a study of molecular identifiers for immune sequencing clone quantification. This clonotype was observed a handful of times. Its specificity is unknown. TCRdb redid the calling of the PCR reads with MiXCR, one entry per CDR3 protein. The repertoire holds under 600,000 distinct CDR3 sequences, with around 23% as singletons. Findings and caveats of the study: Clonotypes topping 20 RNA copies carried over 98% of effector molecules but under 1% of naive ones.

V lost 4 bases to trimming and J lost 4 bases, with 11 bases between them. Per germline, CDR1 MNHEY and CDR2 SVGEGT. The CDR3 has 13 amino acids. Material for sequencing was naive CD8+ T cells from blood, with Jurkat cell RNA spiked in. Subset in this sample: FACS-sorted CD8+CD4-CCR7+CD45RA+ naive T cells. This receptor was identified in a human donor in good health. Some libraries in this study had Jurkat cell RNA spiked in. The chain uses TRBV6-2 or TRBV6-3 and TRBJ2-7; no firm D call. The CDR3 region is CASSLSQTYEQYF. Written as DNA, the CDR3 is TGTGCCAGCAGTTTGAGTCAAACGTACGAGCAGTACTTC.